The entry below gives a single T cell receptor (beta chain) sequence along with its context. The antigen is undetermined. The data derive from a study of T cell responses to AZD1222 COVID-19 vaccine. Germline values: CDR1 SGHTA, CDR2 FQGNSA. The CDR3 extends over 13 amino acids. With 2 bases removed from V and 5 bases from J, the gap between germline ends came to 9 bases. The study's findings and limits: No repertoire was sampled before or during the peak T cell response, only after it.

Sequenced by immunoSEQ multiplex PCR; TCRdb stores in-frame clones only, minus some. The table includes about 150,000 clones, roughly 80% detected once. The sequencing used peripheral blood, collected on day 0 of AZD1222 vaccination. V is TRBV7-2 and J is TRBJ1-1; no reliable D call. The clonotype was recovered from an adult in good health. CDR3 residues: CASSLNTRTEAFF. The DNA of the CDR3 is TGTGCCAGCAGCTTAAATACACGTACTGAAGCTTTCTTT.